Ten or more counts support the clone carrying this T cell receptor (beta chain). Its specificity is not known. This sample is part of a study of tumor-infiltrating lymphocytes in primary liver carcinoma. Alongside blood RNA obtained from unsorted whole blood, germline DNA was also extracted. Researchers reported drawing four milliliters of peripheral blood before surgery. Total RNA amounting to approximately 460 ng was the source from which TCR beta cDNA was made with a constant-region primer. Library construction for TCR beta comprised three nested multiplex PCR rounds performed with slightly modified ARM-PCR. Both of the initial two PCR rounds ran for roughly 10 cycles and employed TRBV1-TRBV30 forward primers alongside a C-beta reverse primer. TCRdb ran MiXCR on the multiplex PCR reads and lists one entry per CDR3 protein. The table includes 150,000 to 200,000 distinct CDR3 sequences, less than 70% detected once.

Points from the study as a whole: The use of bulk unsorted samples meant that CD4+ and CD8+ repertoires were not compared. Tumor-adjacent and tumor-blood pairs shared a smaller degree of overlap than tumor region pairs. Against blood, tumors held a significantly higher top-250-clone fraction (p = 0.039).

Trimming took 0 bases from V and 0 from J, leaving 16 bases between them. Germline V CDR1 and CDR2: SGHNT, YYREEE (reference sequence). CDR3 size: 19 residues. The chain couples TRBV5-4 to TRBJ2-6; the D gene is possibly TRBD1 (7 bases). What was sequenced was peripheral blood. The sequence was obtained from a woman in her sixties or seventies with primary liver carcinoma and hepatitis B virus infection. The CDR3 sequence: CASSLAGGQYSSGANVLTF. CDR3 DNA: TGTGCCAGCAGCTTGGCCGGGGGACAGTACTCCTCTGGGGCCAACGTCCTGACTTTC.